What follows is one T cell receptor beta chain and its context. The target antigen is unknown. The sample belongs to a study of cytomegalovirus exposure and HLA in healthy donors. The donors were part of the validation cohort of roughly 130 subjects. That cohort was separate from the first cohort, which comprised fewer than 800 subjects. Regarding the study as a whole: The study recorded around 160 TCR beta chains that were cytomegalovirus-associated. A subsequent analysis found that TCR clusters from the first cohort also tended to co-occur in the approximately 110 validation repertoires, with roughly 95% of cluster scores above 0.

Germline-derived CDR1 and CDR2 are SQVTM and ANQGSEA. V was clipped by 5 bases and J by 1 base, with 11 bases between them. The CDR3 is 13 residues long. Clones were read by immunoSEQ multiplex PCR, and TCRdb kept only the in-frame ones, dropping some. The sample has 60,000 to 85,000 clones; over 95% are singletons. Sequences were obtained from PBMCs. The V and J genes are TRBV29-1 and TRBJ1-1; no firm D call. The sequence derives from a woman under 30 in good health and CMV-seropositive. For the CDR3, the DNA is TGCAGCGTTCACAGCAGGTCGAACACTGAAGCTTTCTTT. Translated, it gives CSVHSRSNTEAFF. Full variable domain (missing parts from reference TRBV29-1 and TRBJ1-1): SAVISQKPSRDICQRGTSLTIQCQVDSQVTMMFWYRQQPGQSLTLIATANQGSEATYESGFVIDKFPISRPNLTFSTLTVSNMSPEDSSIYLCSVHSRSNTEAFFGQGTRLTVV.